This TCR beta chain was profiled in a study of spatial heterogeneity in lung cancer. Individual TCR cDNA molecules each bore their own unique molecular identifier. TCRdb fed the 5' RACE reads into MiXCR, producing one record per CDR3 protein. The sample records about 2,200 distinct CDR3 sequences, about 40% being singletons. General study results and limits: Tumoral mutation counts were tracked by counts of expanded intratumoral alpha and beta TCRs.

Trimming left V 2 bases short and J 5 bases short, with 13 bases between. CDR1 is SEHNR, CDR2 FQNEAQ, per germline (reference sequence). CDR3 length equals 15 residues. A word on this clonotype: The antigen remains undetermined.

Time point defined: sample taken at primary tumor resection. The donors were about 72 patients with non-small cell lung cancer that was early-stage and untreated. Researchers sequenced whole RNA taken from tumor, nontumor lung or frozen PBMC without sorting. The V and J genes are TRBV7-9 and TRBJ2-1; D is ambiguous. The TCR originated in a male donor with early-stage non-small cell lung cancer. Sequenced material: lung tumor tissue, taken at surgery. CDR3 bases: TGTGCCAGCAGCTTATTCGTTGATACCGACAATGAGCAGTTCTTC. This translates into CASSLFVDTDNEQFF. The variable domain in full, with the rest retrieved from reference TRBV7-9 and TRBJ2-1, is DTGVSQNPRHKITKRGQNVTFRCDPISEHNRLYWYRQTLGQGPEFLTYFQNEAQLEKSRLLSDRFSAERPKGSFSTLEIQRTEQGDSAMYLCASSLFVDTDNEQFFGPGTRLTVL.